This TCR beta chain was profiled in a study of CD8 T cells in Susac syndrome. Sequencing of TCR beta was undertaken in CD8+ and CD4+ T cells derived from blood. Controls comprised healthy donors matched for age and sex. CD8+ and CD4+ T cells were negatively isolated; TEMRA cells were FACS-enriched. CDR1 SQVTM and CDR2 ANQGSEA come from the germline V gene. Trimming stripped 6 bases from V and 1 base from J, with 9 bases between. The CDR3 consists of 13 residues. cDNA came from roughly 0.53 to 1 ug RNA primed by random hexamers. Multiplex PCR with immunoSEQ amplified the TCR beta CDR3 across 54 Vbeta and 13 Jbeta. Using its own MiXCR run on the immunoSEQ multiplex PCR reads, TCRdb lists one record per CDR3 protein. The sample includes approximately 120,000 distinct CDR3 sequences, about 96% of them seen just once.

Sequencing used CD4+ T cells from PBMCs. The chain is built from TRBV29-1 and TRBJ2-2; D remains ambiguous. The TCR comes from a human donor in good health. The CDR3 region is CSVRPGNTGELFF. CDR3 sequence (DNA): TGCAGCGTGCGGCCGGGGAACACCGGGGAGCTGTTTTTT.